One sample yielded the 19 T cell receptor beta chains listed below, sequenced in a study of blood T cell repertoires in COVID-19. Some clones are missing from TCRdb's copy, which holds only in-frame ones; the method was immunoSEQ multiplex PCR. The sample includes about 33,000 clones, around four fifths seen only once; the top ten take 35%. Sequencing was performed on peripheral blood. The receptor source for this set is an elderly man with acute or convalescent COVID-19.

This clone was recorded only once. DNA for the CDR3: TGTGCCAGCAGTGATCAGGGGGGCCGCACAGATACGCAGTATTTT. It translates to CASSDQGGRTDTQYF. This chain links TRBV2 with TRBJ2-3; perhaps TRBD1 as D (7 bases). The V and J ends lost 3 bases and 1 base respectively, with 11 bases between them. Germline CDR1 reads SNHLY; CDR2 reads FYNNEI. This CDR3 has 15 residues.

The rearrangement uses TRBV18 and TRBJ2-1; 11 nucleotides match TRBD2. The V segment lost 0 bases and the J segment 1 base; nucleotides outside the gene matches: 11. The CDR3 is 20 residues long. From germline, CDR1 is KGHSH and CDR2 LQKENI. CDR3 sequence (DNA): TGTGCCAGCTCACCACCGATAGGCCTAGCGGGGGGAAGGTCCTACAATGAGCAGTTCTTC. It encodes CASSPPIGLAGGRSYNEQFF.

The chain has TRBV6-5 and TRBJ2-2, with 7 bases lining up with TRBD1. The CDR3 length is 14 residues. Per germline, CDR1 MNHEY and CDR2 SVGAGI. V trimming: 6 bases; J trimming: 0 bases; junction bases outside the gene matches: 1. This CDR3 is CASRTGPNTGELFF. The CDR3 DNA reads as TGTGCCAGCAGGACAGGGCCGAACACCGGGGAGCTGTTTTTT.

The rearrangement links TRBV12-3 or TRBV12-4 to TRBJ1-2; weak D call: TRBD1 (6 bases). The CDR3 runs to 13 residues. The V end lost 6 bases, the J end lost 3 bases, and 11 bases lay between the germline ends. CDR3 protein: CASSLGAYYGYTF. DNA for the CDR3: TGTGCCAGCAGCCTGGGGGCCTACTATGGCTACACCTTC.

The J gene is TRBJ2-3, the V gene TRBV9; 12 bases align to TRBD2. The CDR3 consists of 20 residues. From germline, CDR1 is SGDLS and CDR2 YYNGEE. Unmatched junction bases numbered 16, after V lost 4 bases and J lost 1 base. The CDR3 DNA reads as TGTGCCAGCAGCCCCCGCGGTCCGTGGGCTAGCGGGGGGGGCACAGATACGCAGTATTTT. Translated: CASSPRGPWASGGGTDTQYF.

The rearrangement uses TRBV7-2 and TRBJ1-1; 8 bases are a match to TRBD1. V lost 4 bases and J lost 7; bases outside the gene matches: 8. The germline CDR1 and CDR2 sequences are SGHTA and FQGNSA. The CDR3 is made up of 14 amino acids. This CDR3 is CASSYQGAQGEAFF. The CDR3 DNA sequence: TGTGCCAGCAGCTACCAGGGGGCGCAAGGTGAAGCTTTCTTT.

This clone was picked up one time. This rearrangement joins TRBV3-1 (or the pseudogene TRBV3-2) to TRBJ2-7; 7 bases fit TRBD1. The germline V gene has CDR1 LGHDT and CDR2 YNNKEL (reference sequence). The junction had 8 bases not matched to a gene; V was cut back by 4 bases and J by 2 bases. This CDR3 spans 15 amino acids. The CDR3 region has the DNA TGTGCCAGCAGCCGAAACCGGGACAGTACCTACGAGCAGTACTTC. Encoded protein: CASSRNRDSTYEQYF.

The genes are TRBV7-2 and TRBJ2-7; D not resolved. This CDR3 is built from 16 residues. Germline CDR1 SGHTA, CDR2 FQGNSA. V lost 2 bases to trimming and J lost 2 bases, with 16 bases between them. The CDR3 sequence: CASSLTGFIGPYEQYF. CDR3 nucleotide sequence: TGTGCCAGCAGCTTAACGGGTTTCATTGGCCCCTACGAGCAGTACTTC. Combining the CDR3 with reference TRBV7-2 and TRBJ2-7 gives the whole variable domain GAGVSQSPSNKVTEKGKDVELRCDPISGHTALYWYRQSLGQGLEFLIYFQGNSAPDKSGLPSDRFSAERTGGSVSTLTIQRTQQEDSAVYLCASSLTGFIGPYEQYFGPGTRLTVT.

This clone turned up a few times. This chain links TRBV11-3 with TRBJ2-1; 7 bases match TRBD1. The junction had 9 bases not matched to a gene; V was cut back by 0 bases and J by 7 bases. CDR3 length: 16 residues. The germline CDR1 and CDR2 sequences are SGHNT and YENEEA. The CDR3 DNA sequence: TGTGCCAGCAGCTTAGATCGCGACAGGGTGATTAATGAGCAGTTCTTC. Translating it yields CASSLDRDRVINEQFF.

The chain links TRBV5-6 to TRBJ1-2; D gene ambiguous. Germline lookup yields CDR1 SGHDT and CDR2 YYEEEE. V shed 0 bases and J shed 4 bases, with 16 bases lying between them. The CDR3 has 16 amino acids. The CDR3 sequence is CASSLALEFPPYGYTF. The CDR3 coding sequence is TGTGCCAGCAGCTTGGCGCTAGAATTTCCCCCCTATGGCTACACCTTC.

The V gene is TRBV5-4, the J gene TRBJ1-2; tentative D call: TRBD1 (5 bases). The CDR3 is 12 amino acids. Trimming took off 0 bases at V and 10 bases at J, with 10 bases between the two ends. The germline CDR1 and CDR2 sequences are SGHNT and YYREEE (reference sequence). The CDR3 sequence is CASSLDRRDYTF. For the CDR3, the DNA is TGTGCCAGCAGCTTGGATCGCAGGGACTACACCTTC.

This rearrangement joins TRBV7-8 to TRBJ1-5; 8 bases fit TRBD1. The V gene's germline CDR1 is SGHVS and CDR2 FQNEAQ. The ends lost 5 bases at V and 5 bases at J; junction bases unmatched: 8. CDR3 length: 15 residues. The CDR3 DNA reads TGTGCCAGCAGCCAGGGGGCGGGACGGGATCAGCCCCAGCATTTT. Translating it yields CASSQGAGRDQPQHF. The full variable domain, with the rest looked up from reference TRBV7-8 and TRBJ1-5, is GAGVSQSPRYKVAKRGQDVALRCDPISGHVSLFWYQQALGQGPEFLTYFQNEAQLDKSGLPSDRFFAERPEGSVSTLKIQRTQQEDSAVYLCASSQGAGRDQPQHFGDGTRLSIL.

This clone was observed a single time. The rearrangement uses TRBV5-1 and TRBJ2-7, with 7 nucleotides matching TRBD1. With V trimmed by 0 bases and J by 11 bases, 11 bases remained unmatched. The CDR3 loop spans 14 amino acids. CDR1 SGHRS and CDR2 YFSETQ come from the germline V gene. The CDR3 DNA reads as TGCGCCAGCAGCTTGGAACAAGGGGGCGGGTTTAAGTACTTC. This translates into CASSLEQGGGFKYF.

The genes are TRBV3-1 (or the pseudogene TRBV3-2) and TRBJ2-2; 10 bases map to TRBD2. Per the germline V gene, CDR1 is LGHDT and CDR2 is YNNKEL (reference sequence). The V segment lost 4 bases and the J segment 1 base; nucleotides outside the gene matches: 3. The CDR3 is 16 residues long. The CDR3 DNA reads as TGTGCCAGCAGCCTGACTAGCGGGTGGAACACCGGGGAGCTGTTTTTT. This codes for CASSLTSGWNTGELFF.

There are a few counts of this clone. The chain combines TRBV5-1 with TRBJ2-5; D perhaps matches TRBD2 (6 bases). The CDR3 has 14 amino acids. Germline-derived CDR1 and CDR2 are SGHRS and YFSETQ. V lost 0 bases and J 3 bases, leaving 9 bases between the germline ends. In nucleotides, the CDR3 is TGCGCCAGCAGCTTGGCTATAGCGGAAGAGACCCAGTACTTC. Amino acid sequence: CASSLAIAEETQYF.

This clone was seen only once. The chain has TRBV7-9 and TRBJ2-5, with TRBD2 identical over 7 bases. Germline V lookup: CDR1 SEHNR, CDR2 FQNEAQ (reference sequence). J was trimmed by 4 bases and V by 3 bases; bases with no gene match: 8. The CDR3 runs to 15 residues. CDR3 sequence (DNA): TGTGCCAGCAGCTTTTCTCAGCGGGGAGGAGAGACCCAGTACTTC. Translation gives CASSFSQRGGETQYF.

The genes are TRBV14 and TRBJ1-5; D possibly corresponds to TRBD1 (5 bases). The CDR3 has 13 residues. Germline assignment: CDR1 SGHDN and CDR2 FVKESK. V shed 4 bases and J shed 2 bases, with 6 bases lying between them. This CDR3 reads CASSRGGNQPQHF. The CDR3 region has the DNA TGTGCCAGCAGCCGGGGGGGCAATCAGCCCCAGCATTTT.

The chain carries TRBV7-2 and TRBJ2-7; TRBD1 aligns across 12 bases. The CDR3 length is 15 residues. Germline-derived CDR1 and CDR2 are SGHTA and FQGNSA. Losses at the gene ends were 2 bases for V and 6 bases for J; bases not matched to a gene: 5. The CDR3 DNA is TGTGCCAGCAGCTTATCGGGGACAGGGGGCATCGAGCAGTACTTC. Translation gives CASSLSGTGGIEQYF.

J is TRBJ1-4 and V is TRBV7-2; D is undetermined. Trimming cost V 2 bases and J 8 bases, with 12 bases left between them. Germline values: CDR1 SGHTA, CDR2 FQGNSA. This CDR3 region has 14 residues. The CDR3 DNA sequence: TGTGCCAGCAGCTTAAGCCTGTGGGAGGAAAAACTGTTTTTT. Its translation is CASSLSLWEEKLFF.